The 30 T cell receptor beta chains below were found in one sample sequenced in a study of cytomegalovirus exposure and HLA in healthy donors (dated by TCRdb to about 2017). The library was built by means of the immunoSEQ multiplex PCR assay. A mixture of 60 forward primers for TCR Vbeta segments and 13 reverse primers for TCR Jbeta segments was used in the multiplex PCR. TCRdb mirrors the immuneACCESS table, restricted to in-frame sequences. Some clones are absent from its copies; in checked studies, under half trace to an unresolved V gene, and the reason for the others is unknown. The sample table records about 170,000 clones; approximately 84% of these occur just once. Jointly, the top ten make up over 2% of the sample. Material for sequencing was PBMCs. The receptors were sampled from a young man in good health and CMV-seropositive.

The chain couples TRBV14 to TRBJ2-5; possibly TRBD1 for D (7 bases). This CDR3 has 16 amino acids. Trimming cost V 1 base and J 4 bases, with 16 bases left between them. Germline CDR1 SGHDN, CDR2 FVKESK. CDR3: CASSQGGGGAGETQYF. The DNA of the CDR3 is TGTGCCAGCAGCCAAGGTGGAGGGGGCGCGGGAGAGACCCAGTACTTC.

J is TRBJ2-5 and V is TRBV5-1; 10 nucleotides agree with TRBD2. Germline assignment: CDR1 SGHRS and CDR2 YFSETQ. The junction had 7 bases not matched to a gene; V was cut back by 4 bases and J by 1 base. The CDR3 covers 16 residues. This CDR3 is CASSAASGSPQETQYF. CDR3 coding DNA: TGCGCCAGCAGCGCCGCTAGCGGGAGTCCCCAAGAGACCCAGTACTTC.

The chain employs TRBV4-3 and TRBJ1-2; possible D gene TRBD1, 5 bases. Trimming cost V 4 bases and J 5 bases, with 11 bases left between them. Germline values: CDR1 LGHNA, CDR2 YSLEER. The CDR3 extends over 13 amino acids. This chain's CDR3 is CASSPLGGYGYTF. DNA for the CDR3: TGCGCCAGCAGCCCCCTCGGGGGGTATGGCTACACCTTC.

This chain connects TRBV7-9 to TRBJ1-2; D remains unclear. With 3 bases removed from V and 2 bases from J, the gap between germline ends came to 10 bases. The CDR3 is made up of 14 amino acids. Germline V CDR1 and CDR2: SEHNR, FQNEAQ (reference sequence). CDR3 protein: CASSFAAGNYGYTF. Written as DNA, the CDR3 is TGTGCCAGCAGCTTCGCCGCGGGAAACTATGGCTACACCTTC.

The chain links TRBV5-1 to TRBJ2-1, with a tentative D call TRBD2 (5 bases). Per the germline V gene, CDR1 is SGHRS and CDR2 is YFSETQ. The V gene lost 5 bases and the J gene lost 8 bases, with 17 bases spanning the gap. This CDR3 spans 14 amino acids. The CDR3 spells CASRGMIATDEQFF. The CDR3 DNA reads as TGCGCCAGCAGGGGAATGATAGCGACCGATGAGCAGTTCTTC.

This clone turned up a few times. This chain joins TRBV2 and TRBJ1-4; weak D call: TRBD1 (5 bases). The CDR3 extends over 14 amino acids. The ends were cut back, 8 bases at V and 1 base at J, with 11 bases in the middle. Germline CDR1 reads SNHLY; CDR2 reads FYNNEI. The chain's CDR3 is CASVTGGTNEKLFF. In nucleotides, the CDR3 is TGTGCCAGCGTCACAGGTGGAACTAATGAAAAACTGTTTTTT.

This clone has a handful of counts. The V gene is TRBV6-5, the J gene TRBJ1-1; no reliable D call. The V gene's germline CDR1 is MNHEY and CDR2 SVGAGI. The V gene lost 9 bases and the J gene lost 9 bases, with 14 bases spanning the gap. This CDR3 is 11 amino acids long. The CDR3 DNA sequence: TGTGCCAGTACCAACCGGGTCAAAGCTTTCTTT. This sequence encodes CASTNRVKAFF.

The chain recombines TRBV4-1 with TRBJ2-1, with 7 bases fitting TRBD2. CDR1 and CDR2 from the germline V gene are MGHRA and YSYEKL. The CDR3 length is 16 residues. V was pared by 0 bases and J by 3 bases, with 5 bases of the junction left unmatched. In DNA form, the CDR3 reads TGCGCCAGCAGCCAAGATGGGAGGGACTACTACAATGAGCAGTTCTTC. Amino acid sequence: CASSQDGRDYYNEQFF.

V is TRBV4-3 and J is TRBJ2-7; 16 bases line up with TRBD2. V was clipped by 0 bases and J by 3 bases; unmatched bases: 14. Per germline, CDR1 LGHNA and CDR2 YSLEER. CDR3 size: 21 residues. For the CDR3, the DNA is TGCGCCAGCAGCCAAGACGCGCCTCCGGGACTAGCGGGAGGGAGAGTCTACGAGCAGTACTTC. Translated: CASSQDAPPGLAGGRVYEQYF.

This chain connects TRBV9 to TRBJ2-1, with 15 positions matching TRBD2. V shed 0 bases and J 4 bases; nucleotides not matched to a gene: 11. CDR3 size: 20 residues. The germline V gene encodes CDR1 SGDLS and CDR2 YYNGEE. CDR3 loop: CASSVGGLAGGGGEYNEQFF. The CDR3 nucleotides are TGTGCCAGCAGCGTAGGAGGACTAGCGGGGGGGGGAGGGGAATACAATGAGCAGTTCTTC. Looking up the rest from reference TRBV9 and TRBJ2-1 gives the full variable domain: DSGVTQTPKHLITATGQRVTLRCSPRSGDLSVYWYQQSLDQGLQFLIQYYNGEERAKGNILERFSAQQFPDLHSELNLSSLELGDSALYFCASSVGGLAGGGGEYNEQFFGPGTRLTVL.

The chain uses TRBV18 and TRBJ2-5, with 7 bases fitting TRBD1. The tail of the sequence fits TRBJ2-7 better, so the J call may be wrong. The CDR3 has 14 residues. CDR1 and CDR2 (germline): KGHSH, LQKENI. The CDR3 region is CASSPLGQHYEQYF. The CDR3 DNA follows: TGTGCCAGCTCACCATTGGGACAGCACTACGAGCAGTACTTC.

DNA for the CDR3: TGTGCCAGTAGTATAGCGGGGACTGCAACTAATGAAAAACTGTTTTTT. It yields the protein CASSIAGTATNEKLFF. The V gene is TRBV19, the J gene TRBJ1-4; D perhaps matches TRBD1 (5 bases). This CDR3 contains 16 residues. CDR1 and CDR2 (germline): LNHDA, SQIVND (reference sequence). The V gene lost 1 base and the J gene lost 0 bases, with 9 bases spanning the gap.

The chain employs TRBV7-2 and TRBJ1-2; the D is unclear. The CDR3 is 13 amino acids. CDR1 is SGHTA, CDR2 FQGNSA, per germline. With 3 bases removed from V and 2 bases from J, the gap between germline ends came to 7 bases. CDR3 bases: TGTGCCAGCAGCTTCGCCCAGAACTATGGCTACACCTTC. Encoded protein: CASSFAQNYGYTF.

The J gene is TRBJ2-7, the V gene TRBV2, with TRBD1 as a possible D gene (6 bases). Per the germline V gene, CDR1 is SNHLY and CDR2 is FYNNEI. V lost 5 bases, J lost 6 bases, and 14 bases lay in between. The CDR3 has 13 residues. CDR3 nucleotide sequence: TGTGCCAGCAGTTTTACAGGGTTGGGCGAGCAGTACGTC. It codes for CASSFTGLGEQYV.

V and J are TRBV19 and TRBJ1-1, with 10 bases matching TRBD1. Germline V lookup: CDR1 LNHDA, CDR2 SQIVND (reference sequence). The CDR3 loop spans 13 amino acids. J lost 9 bases, V lost 6 bases, and 7 bases had no gene match. The CDR3 is CASSRRDRGKAFF. The CDR3 DNA sequence: TGTGCCAGTAGCCGACGGGACAGGGGTAAAGCTTTCTTT.

This sequence joins TRBV27 and TRBJ2-5, with 7 bases fitting TRBD2. Germline V gene data show CDR1 as MNHEY and CDR2 as SMNVEV (reference sequence). V trimming: 4 bases; J trimming: 4 bases; junction bases outside the gene matches: 6. The CDR3 is made up of 14 amino acids. The CDR3 DNA sequence: TGTGCCAGCAGTTACGTTGGGGGGGGAGAGACCCAGTACTTC. Translation gives CASSYVGGGETQYF.

The chain links TRBV12-5 to TRBJ1-3; TRBD1 aligns across 9 bases. Per germline, CDR1 LGHNT and CDR2 FRNRAP. The CDR3 sequence is 15 residues long. V trimming: 6 bases; J trimming: 4 bases; junction bases outside the gene matches: 7. CDR3 coding DNA: TGTGCTAGTGGCCGCGGGACAGGGACAGGAAACACCATATATTTT. Protein product: CASGRGTGTGNTIYF.

The chain has TRBV27 and TRBJ2-5; 9 positions match TRBD2. This CDR3 comprises 12 residues. V shed 8 bases and J 7 bases; nucleotides not matched to a gene: 5. Germline lookup yields CDR1 MNHEY and CDR2 SMNVEV (reference sequence). The CDR3 sequence: CASGLASATQYF. In nucleotides, the CDR3 is TGTGCCAGCGGACTAGCGAGCGCGACCCAGTACTTC.

This sequence joins TRBV21-1 and TRBJ1-2. TRBV21-1 is a recognized pseudogene. The CDR3 loop spans 19 amino acids. The chain's CDR3 is CASSNGKTPEPGGSYGYTF. The CDR3 region has the DNA TGTGCCAGCAGCAATGGGAAAACACCCGAACCGGGGGGTAGCTATGGCTACACCTTC.

This rearrangement joins TRBV11-2 to TRBJ2-5, with TRBD1 as a possible D gene (5 bases). V was pared by 5 bases and J by 1 base, with 14 bases between. The germline gives CDR1 SGHAT, CDR2 FQNNGV. CDR3 length equals 15 residues. CDR3 in amino acids: CASSLRQGFQETQYF. The CDR3 coding sequence is TGTGCCAGCAGCCTAAGGCAGGGCTTCCAAGAGACCCAGTACTTC.

V is TRBV27 and J is TRBJ2-1; no clear D gene. The CDR3 has 13 residues. V was clipped by 2 bases and J by 4 bases, with 6 bases between them. Germline lookup yields CDR1 MNHEY and CDR2 SMNVEV (reference sequence). The CDR3 loop reads CASSLQQYNEQFF. The CDR3 DNA sequence: TGTGCCAGCAGTTTACAACAGTACAATGAGCAGTTCTTC.

V and J are TRBV5-4 and TRBJ2-2; a weak D match, TRBD1 (6 bases). Trimming cost V 0 bases and J 0 bases, with 12 bases left between them. The CDR3 is 17 residues long. In germline, CDR1 is SGHNT, CDR2 YYREEE (reference sequence). The CDR3 protein is CASSLEPGAANTGELFF. Here the CDR3 DNA reads TGTGCCAGCAGCTTGGAGCCAGGGGCCGCGAACACCGGGGAGCTGTTTTTT.

J is TRBJ2-1 and V is TRBV7-3; 13 positions agree with TRBD2. The CDR3 length is 20 residues. Germline V gene sequence: CDR1 SGHTA, CDR2 FQGTGA. The V segment lost 5 bases and the J segment 0 bases; nucleotides outside the gene matches: 13. The DNA of the CDR3 is TGTGCCAGCAGCCCGTTTGGGGGACTAGCGGGATCGAGCTCCTACAATGAGCAGTTCTTC. Residues: CASSPFGGLAGSSSYNEQFF. Drawing the rest from reference TRBV7-3 and TRBJ2-1, the complete variable domain is GAGVSQTPSNKVTEKGKYVELRCDPISGHTALYWYRQSLGQGPEFLIYFQGTGAADDSGLPNDRFFAVRPEGSVSTLKIQRTERGDSAVYLCASSPFGGLAGSSSYNEQFFGPGTRLTVL.

The chain links TRBV2 to TRBJ2-5; TRBD1 matches 7 bases. The junction had 9 bases not matched to a gene; V was cut back by 7 bases and J by 4 bases. Germline values: CDR1 SNHLY, CDR2 FYNNEI. There are 14 residues in the CDR3. The CDR3: CASTGRNRGETQYF. Here the CDR3 DNA reads TGTGCCAGCACCGGGCGCAACAGGGGAGAGACCCAGTACTTC. Full variable domain (remainder filled in from reference TRBV2 and TRBJ2-5): EPEVTQTPSHQVTQMGQEVILRCVPISNHLYFYWYRQILGQKVEFLVSFYNNEISEKSEIFDDQFSVERPDGSNFTLKIRSTKLEDSAMYFCASTGRNRGETQYFGPGTRLLVL.

The J gene is TRBJ2-2, the V gene TRBV18; D possibly corresponds to TRBD1 (6 bases). The CDR3 runs to 14 residues. The ends were cut back, 10 bases at V and 1 base at J, with 13 bases in the middle. Germline V lookup: CDR1 KGHSH, CDR2 LQKENI. CDR3: CATRGRGNTGELFF. In DNA form, the CDR3 reads TGTGCCACCCGGGGCAGGGGGAACACCGGGGAGCTGTTTTTT.

The CDR3: CASSPIYRDTGELFF. The CDR3 DNA reads as TGTGCCAGCTCACCAATTTACAGGGACACCGGGGAGCTGTTTTTT. V is TRBV18 and J is TRBJ2-2; perhaps TRBD1 as D (6 bases). The CDR3 extends over 15 amino acids. Between the trimmed V and J ends, which lost 2 bases and 3 bases, there was a span of 10 bases. Germline loops: CDR1 KGHSH, CDR2 LQKENI.

The rearrangement uses TRBV11-2 and TRBJ2-1, with TRBD2 identical over 7 bases. The trim removed 1 base at V and 5 bases at J, leaving 5 bases unmatched. CDR3 length: 15 amino acids. Germline V gives CDR1 SGHAT, CDR2 FQNNGV. The chain's CDR3 is CASSLVSGQDNEQFF. In nucleotides, the CDR3 is TGTGCCAGCAGCTTAGTTAGCGGGCAAGACAATGAGCAGTTCTTC.

The chain recombines TRBV7-6 with TRBJ2-1, with D perhaps matching TRBD2 (5 bases). The germline V gene has CDR1 SGHVS and CDR2 FNYEAQ. Trimming cost V 5 bases and J 10 bases, with 15 bases left between them. The length of the CDR3 is 13 residues. CDR3 in DNA: TGTGCCAGCAGCGATACTATAGAGCGGGAGCAGTTCTTC. Translated: CASSDTIEREQFF.

Concerning this clone itself: One end of the junction does not line up with germline, which may come from a read error. The chain joins TRBV7-9 to TRBJ1-1, with a possible D match to TRBD1 (5 bases). The CDR3 spans 13 residues. Germline CDR1 reads SEHNR; CDR2 reads FQNEAQ (reference sequence). The CDR3 bases are TGTTCCAGCAGCTCGCAGGGGAACACTGAAGCTTTCTTT. Translated: CSSSSQGNTEAFF.

This clone was recorded at least ten times. The V gene is TRBV7-9, the J gene TRBJ2-7, with TRBD2 matching over 9 bases. This CDR3 is 13 amino acids long. Germline CDR1 is SEHNR and CDR2 is FQNEAQ (reference sequence). After removal of 7 bases from V and 3 bases from J, the junction contained 4 bases not matched to a gene. In DNA form, the CDR3 reads TGTGCCAGCAAGCTAGCGGGAAACTACGAGCAGTACTTC. Protein sequence: CASKLAGNYEQYF.